This T cell receptor (beta chain) originates from a study of cytomegalovirus exposure and HLA in healthy donors. PCR involved 60 Vbeta and 13 Jbeta primers. Produced via immunoSEQ multiplex PCR; TCRdb's table is partial and in-frame only. There are 30,000 to 35,000 clones in the sample, with 3% to 4.5% held by the top ten. Germline V gene sequence: CDR1 SQVTM, CDR2 ANQGSEA. J gave up 7 bases and V 6 bases, and 8 bases lay outside the gene matches. The CDR3 has 14 amino acids. The origin of this receptor is a man aged 35 to 55 in good health and CMV-seronegative. What was sequenced was PBMCs. The V and J genes are TRBV29-1 and TRBJ2-2; the match to TRBD1 covers 10 bases. The chain's CDR3 is CSVRDRGQGGELFF. The CDR3 DNA is TGCAGCGTCCGGGACAGGGGACAGGGCGGGGAGCTGTTTTTT.